The clone carrying this TCR beta chain was counted ten times or more. The sample comes from a study of low-dose radiotherapy and immunotherapy resistance in tumors. Specified time point: before trial treatment. It was with a constant-region primer and a V-primer adapter that TCRs were amplified over roughly 19 PCR cycles. TCRdb processed the reads anew with MiXCR; each CDR3 protein has one entry. The data contain fewer than 60,000 distinct CDR3 sequences, 12% of them singletons. Sequenced here: PBMCs, sampled before treatment. The receptor's source is a female donor with ovarian cancer.

The CDR3 DNA reads as TGTGCCACCCAACAGGGCGACACCGGGGAGCTGTTTTTT. Translated, it gives CATQQGDTGELFF. The gene calls are TRBV2 and TRBJ2-2; perhaps TRBD1 as D (6 bases). This CDR3 is 13 amino acids long. With 10 bases removed from V and 3 bases from J, the gap between germline ends came to 12 bases. Germline V gene lookup returns CDR1 SNHLY and CDR2 FYNNEI.